This T cell receptor beta chain came from a study of T cell responses to AZD1222 COVID-19 vaccine. Produced via immunoSEQ multiplex PCR; TCRdb's table is partial and in-frame only. The top ten clones hold about 7.5% of a sample with around 140,000 clones, 91% of them seen once. Trimming left V 3 bases short and J 2 bases short, with 13 bases between. The CDR3 is made up of 15 amino acids. Germline V gene data show CDR1 as SGHTA and CDR2 as FQGNSA. The V and J genes are TRBV7-2 and TRBJ1-2; D unclear. This TCR was sampled from an adult who received the MenACWY meningococcal vaccine as a control. The sample here was peripheral blood, taken 28 days after the second dose of the MenACWY control vaccine. Written as DNA, the CDR3 is TGTGCCAGCAGCTTTGAGGAGATTCCCAACTATGGCTACACCTTC. Its protein product is CASSFEEIPNYGYTF.